Listed here are 24 T cell receptor beta chains from one sample, sequenced in a study of lymphopenia after photon versus proton radiotherapy. Sequenced by immunoSEQ multiplex PCR; TCRdb stores in-frame clones only, minus some. The sample yields fewer than 70,000 clones, 87% seen once. The material sequenced was peripheral blood, taken from a patient treated with proton-based radiotherapy. The receptor source for this set is a man older than 75 with esophageal cancer.

This rearrangement joins TRBV11-2 to TRBJ2-3, with D unresolved. Germline loops: CDR1 SGHAT, CDR2 FQNNGV. CDR3 size: 18 residues. Trimming removed 1 base at V and 2 bases at J, with 19 bases between. CDR3: CASSLVYSQARVTDTQYF. The CDR3 DNA is TGTGCCAGCAGCTTAGTTTACAGCCAGGCCAGAGTCACAGATACGCAGTATTTT.

The V and J genes are TRBV27 and TRBJ1-1; D call uncertain. The V end was cut by 1 base, the J end by 5 bases, with 11 bases between. Germline V lookup: CDR1 MNHEY, CDR2 SMNVEV (reference sequence). The CDR3 sequence is 14 residues long. CDR3 in amino acids: CASSLFGVGTEAFF. For the CDR3, the DNA is TGTGCCAGCAGTTTATTCGGGGTTGGGACTGAAGCTTTCTTT.

The rearrangement links TRBV2 to TRBJ1-3; the D is unclear. The CDR3 has 15 amino acids. The germline gives CDR1 SNHLY, CDR2 FYNNEI. The V end lost 8 bases, the J end lost 0 bases, and 14 bases lay between the germline ends. In nucleotides, the CDR3 is TGTGCCAGCCTGGGGTGGGGTTTCTCTGGAAACACCATATATTTT. Encoded protein: CASLGWGFSGNTIYF.

The V call is TRBV10-2, the J call TRBJ1-2; 12 nucleotides match TRBD1. The CDR3 runs 16 residues. V shed 7 bases, J shed 5 bases, and the junction held 11 bases outside the gene matches. From germline, CDR1 is WSHSY and CDR2 SAAADI. The CDR3 DNA reads as TGCGCCAGCACTGCCGGGACAGGGGGCCGTCCGTATGGCTACACCTTC. This encodes CASTAGTGGRPYGYTF.

The chain uses TRBV7-6 and TRBJ2-7; a weak D match, TRBD1 (5 bases). Trimming left V 2 bases short and J 5 bases short, with 7 bases between. Germline V gene lookup returns CDR1 SGHVS and CDR2 FNYEAQ. CDR3 length: 12 residues. Here the CDR3 reads CASSLRGNEQYF. DNA of the CDR3: TGTGCCAGCAGCTTAAGGGGTAACGAGCAGTACTTC. The complete variable domain, with remaining parts taken from reference TRBV7-6 and TRBJ2-7, reads GAGVSQSPRYKVTKRGQDVALRCDPISGHVSLYWYRQALGQGPEFLTYFNYEAQQDKSGLPNDRFSAERPEGSISTLTIQRTEQRDSAMYRCASSLRGNEQYFGPGTRLTVT.

The gene calls are TRBV5-1 and TRBJ2-7; 8 bases agree with TRBD2. This CDR3 spans 15 amino acids. Germline V gene data show CDR1 as SGHRS and CDR2 as YFSETQ. The trim removed 3 bases at V and 3 bases at J, leaving 8 bases unmatched. The CDR3 bases are TGCGCCAGCAGCTCCTGGGATAGCGGGAACTACGAGCAGTACTTC. Encoded protein: CASSSWDSGNYEQYF.

The genes are TRBV5-5 and TRBJ2-2, with D maybe TRBD1 (6 bases). This CDR3 region has 15 residues. Looked up from germline, CDR1 is SGHKS and CDR2 is YYEKEE (reference sequence). The germline V and J ends were trimmed by 4 bases and 8 bases, with 18 bases remaining between them. The CDR3 loop is CASSLVGGSGGELFF. As DNA, the CDR3 is TGTGCCAGCAGCCTGGTTGGGGGCTCGGGAGGGGAGCTGTTTTTT.

The chain has TRBV7-2 and TRBJ2-7; 10 nucleotides match TRBD2. V was clipped by 1 base and J by 5 bases; unmatched bases: 8. Per the germline V gene, CDR1 is SGHTA and CDR2 is FQGNSA. The CDR3 covers 16 residues. The CDR3 DNA reads as TGTGCCAGCAGCTTAGGGGGACTAGCGTTCTTCGACGAGCAGTACTTC. It codes for CASSLGGLAFFDEQYF.

This clone was detected once. CDR3 amino acids: CASSLEAGGTYEQYF. The CDR3, as DNA: TGCGCCAGCAGCTTGGAAGCGGGGGGTACCTACGAGCAGTACTTC. The chain employs TRBV5-1 and TRBJ2-7, with TRBD2 matching 9 bases. The trim removed 0 bases at V and 2 bases at J, leaving 3 bases unmatched. The CDR3 is made up of 15 amino acids. The V gene's germline CDR1 is SGHRS and CDR2 YFSETQ.

A few counts support this clone. The chain's CDR3 is CASSLDRGPGQFF. The CDR3 region has the DNA TGTGCCAGCAGCTTGGACAGGGGGCCTGGGCAGTTCTTC. The chain couples TRBV5-8 to TRBJ2-1; 9 bases align to TRBD1. V lost 0 bases and J lost 12; bases outside the gene matches: 4. In germline, CDR1 is SGHTS, CDR2 YDEGEE. The CDR3 is made up of 13 amino acids.

V usage is TRBV7-9 and J usage is TRBJ2-3; D might be TRBD2 (6 bases). The germline V gene encodes CDR1 SEHNR and CDR2 FQNEAQ (reference sequence). The CDR3 has 15 amino acids. Trimming shortened V by 5 bases and J by 5 bases, and 17 bases separated the two germline ends. CDR3 sequence (DNA): TGTGCCAGCAGCCCCGAGGGCAGGGAGGTAGATACGCAGTATTTT. Protein sequence: CASSPEGREVDTQYF.

J is TRBJ2-3 and V is TRBV7-2, with 8 positions matching TRBD2. The V and J ends lost 5 bases and 5 bases, in that order; junction bases with no gene match: 3. Germline CDR1 is SGHTA and CDR2 is FQGNSA. The CDR3 runs to 13 residues. The CDR3 is CASSQSGGDTQYF. The CDR3 DNA is TGTGCCAGCAGCCAAAGCGGGGGAGATACGCAGTATTTT. The whole variable domain, filled in from reference TRBV7-2 and TRBJ2-3, reads GAGVSQSPSNKVTEKGKDVELRCDPISGHTALYWYRQSLGQGLEFLIYFQGNSAPDKSGLPSDRFSAERTGGSVSTLTIQRTQQEDSAVYLCASSQSGGDTQYFGPGTRLTVL.

The rearrangement joins TRBV5-4 to TRBJ1-4; D uncertain. Looked up from germline, CDR1 is SGHNT and CDR2 is YYREEE (reference sequence). The V and J ends lost 0 bases and 9 bases respectively, with 12 bases between them. CDR3 length: 14 amino acids. The CDR3 region has the DNA TGTGCCAGCAGCTTGGGAGGGCTCGCCCAAAAACTGTTTTTT. It specifies CASSLGGLAQKLFF.

The chain is built from TRBV19 and TRBJ2-7; TRBD1 aligns across 7 bases. Germline V gene sequence: CDR1 LNHDA, CDR2 SQIVND (reference sequence). The CDR3 length is 17 residues. The V segment lost 4 bases and the J segment 3 bases; nucleotides outside the gene matches: 15. The CDR3 spells CASSTSTPWGQSYEQYF. The CDR3 coding sequence is TGTGCCAGTAGTACCTCGACCCCGTGGGGACAGAGCTACGAGCAGTACTTC. The whole variable domain, remainder taken from reference TRBV19 and TRBJ2-7, is DGGITQSPKYLFRKEGQNVTLSCEQNLNHDAMYWYRQDPGQGLRLIYYSQIVNDFQKGDIAEGYSVSREKKESFPLTVTSAQKNPTAFYLCASSTSTPWGQSYEQYFGPGTRLTVT.

The rearrangement uses TRBV6-4 and TRBJ2-3; 12 nucleotides line up with TRBD2. V was clipped by 2 bases and J by 3 bases; unmatched bases: 0. Germline V gives CDR1 MRHNA, CDR2 SNTAGT. The CDR3 loop spans 15 amino acids. The CDR3 nucleotides are TGTGCCAGCAGTGACGGGACTAGCGGGACAGATACGCAGTATTTT. Its protein product is CASSDGTSGTDTQYF.

This chain uses TRBV5-8 with TRBJ1-1, with 7 bases that match TRBD1. The CDR3 sequence is 15 residues long. The germline V gene encodes CDR1 SGHTS and CDR2 YDEGEE. Unmatched junction bases numbered 10, after V lost 0 bases and J lost 8 bases. The chain's CDR3 is CASSLGERGGREAFF. The CDR3 region has the DNA TGTGCCAGCAGCTTGGGTGAGAGAGGGGGCCGGGAAGCTTTCTTT.

This clone was seen once. The gene calls are TRBV4-1 and TRBJ1-1; 7 bases fit TRBD1. From germline, CDR1 is MGHRA and CDR2 YSYEKL. Trimming removed 0 bases from V and 5 bases from J; junction bases left unmatched: 6. The CDR3 contains 15 residues. The CDR3 spells CASSQDHDRVTEAFF. Here the CDR3 DNA reads TGCGCCAGCAGCCAAGATCATGACAGGGTGACTGAAGCTTTCTTT.

The rearrangement uses TRBV6-5 and TRBJ2-5, with TRBD1 matching 7 bases. J was trimmed by 4 bases and V by 0 bases; bases with no gene match: 8. The CDR3 totals 16 residues. Germline CDR1 MNHEY, CDR2 SVGAGI. CDR3 residues: CASSYSPGQLAETQYF. The CDR3 DNA follows: TGTGCCAGCAGTTACTCCCCGGGACAGTTAGCAGAGACCCAGTACTTC.

The rearrangement links TRBV7-9 to TRBJ2-1; 10 bases match TRBD1. Germline V gene sequence: CDR1 SEHNR, CDR2 FQNEAQ (reference sequence). J lost 2 bases, V lost 5 bases, and 6 bases had no gene match. CDR3 length equals 16 residues. This CDR3 is CASSPRQGAAYNEQFF. The CDR3 region has the DNA TGTGCCAGCAGCCCCCGACAGGGGGCGGCCTACAATGAGCAGTTCTTC.

The chain is built from TRBV5-4 and TRBJ2-7; 10 nucleotides agree with TRBD2. This CDR3 comprises 16 residues. J lost 4 bases, V lost 0 bases, and 7 bases had no gene match. Germline lookup yields CDR1 SGHNT and CDR2 YYREEE (reference sequence). This chain's CDR3 is CASSLDVGTSVYEQYF. The DNA for the CDR3 is TGTGCCAGCAGCTTGGACGTGGGGACTAGCGTTTACGAGCAGTACTTC.

This chain connects TRBV6-4 to TRBJ1-2, with D maybe TRBD1 (6 bases). This CDR3 has 13 amino acids. Germline CDR1 MRHNA, CDR2 SNTAGT. The ends were cut back, 6 bases at V and 6 bases at J, with 14 bases in the middle. The CDR3 DNA reads as TGTGCCAGCAGATTAACAGGGAAGGATGGCTACACCTTC. It yields the protein CASRLTGKDGYTF.

The genes are TRBV5-4 and TRBJ2-7; D not certain. The CDR3 loop spans 13 amino acids. V lost 4 bases, J lost 4 bases, and 12 bases lay in between. The V gene's germline CDR1 is SGHNT and CDR2 YYREEE (reference sequence). The CDR3 protein is CASSLAGIYEQYF. DNA of the CDR3: TGTGCCAGCAGCCTCGCTGGTATTTACGAGCAGTACTTC.

The chain carries TRBV7-2 and TRBJ2-3; D possibly matches TRBD1 or TRBD2 (5 bases each). Germline CDR1 reads SGHTA; CDR2 reads FQGNSA. The CDR3 consists of 16 residues. V was cut by 1 base and J by 6 bases, with 17 bases left in between. Here the CDR3 reads CASSLGLRGHADTQYF. The CDR3 nucleotides read TGTGCCAGCAGCTTAGGGTTGAGGGGCCACGCGGATACGCAGTATTTT. Variable domain in full (rest from reference TRBV7-2 and TRBJ2-3): GAGVSQSPSNKVTEKGKDVELRCDPISGHTALYWYRQSLGQGLEFLIYFQGNSAPDKSGLPSDRFSAERTGGSVSTLTIQRTQQEDSAVYLCASSLGLRGHADTQYFGPGTRLTVL.

The chain combines TRBV14 with TRBJ2-3; D gene uncertain. Germline CDR1 SGHDN, CDR2 FVKESK. Trimming took 1 base from V and 4 from J, leaving 12 bases between them. The CDR3 has 15 amino acids. Here the CDR3 reads CASSQGGSSADTQYF. The DNA for the CDR3 is TGTGCCAGCAGCCAAGGGGGATCCAGCGCAGATACGCAGTATTTT. Full variable domain (rest looked up from reference TRBV14 and TRBJ2-3): EAGVTQFPSHSVIEKGQTVTLRCDPISGHDNLYWYRRVMGKEIKFLLHFVKESKQDESGMPNNRFLAERTGGTYSTLKVQPAELEDSGVYFCASSQGGSSADTQYFGPGTRLTVL.